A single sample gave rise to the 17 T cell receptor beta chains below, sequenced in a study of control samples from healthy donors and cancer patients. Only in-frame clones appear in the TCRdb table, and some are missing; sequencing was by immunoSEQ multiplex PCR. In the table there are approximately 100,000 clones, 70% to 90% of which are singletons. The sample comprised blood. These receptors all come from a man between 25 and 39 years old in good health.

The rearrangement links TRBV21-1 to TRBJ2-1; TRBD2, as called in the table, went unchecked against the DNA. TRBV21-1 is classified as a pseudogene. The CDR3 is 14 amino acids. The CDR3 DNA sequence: TGTGCCAGCAGCAGCCTAGCGGTTCACAATGAGCAGTTCTTC. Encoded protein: CASSSLAVHNEQFF.

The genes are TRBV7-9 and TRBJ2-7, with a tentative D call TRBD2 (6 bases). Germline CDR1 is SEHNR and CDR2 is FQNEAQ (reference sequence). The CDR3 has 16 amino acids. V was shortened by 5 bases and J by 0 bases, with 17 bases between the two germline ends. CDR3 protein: CASSRGTPAISYEQYF. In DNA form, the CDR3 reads TGTGCCAGCAGCCGAGGGACTCCGGCTATCTCCTACGAGCAGTACTTC.

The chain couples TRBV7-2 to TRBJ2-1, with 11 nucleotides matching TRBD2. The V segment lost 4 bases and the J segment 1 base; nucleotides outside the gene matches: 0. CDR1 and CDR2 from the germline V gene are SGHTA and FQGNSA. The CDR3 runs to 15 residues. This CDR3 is CASSSSGGSYNEQFF. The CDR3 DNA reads TGTGCCAGCAGCTCTAGCGGGGGGTCCTACAATGAGCAGTTCTTC.

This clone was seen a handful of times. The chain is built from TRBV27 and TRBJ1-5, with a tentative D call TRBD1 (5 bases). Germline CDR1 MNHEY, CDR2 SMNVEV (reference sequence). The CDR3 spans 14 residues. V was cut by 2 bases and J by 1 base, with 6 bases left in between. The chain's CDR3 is CASSLGGSNQPQHF. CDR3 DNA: TGTGCCAGCAGTTTAGGGGGGAGCAATCAGCCCCAGCATTTT.

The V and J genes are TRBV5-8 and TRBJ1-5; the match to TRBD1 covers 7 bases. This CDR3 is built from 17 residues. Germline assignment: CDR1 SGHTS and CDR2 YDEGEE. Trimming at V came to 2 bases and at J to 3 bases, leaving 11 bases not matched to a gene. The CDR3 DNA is TGTGCCAGCAGCTTAAGTCGACAGGGAGGGGACAATCAGCCCCAGCATTTT. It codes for CASSLSRQGGDNQPQHF.

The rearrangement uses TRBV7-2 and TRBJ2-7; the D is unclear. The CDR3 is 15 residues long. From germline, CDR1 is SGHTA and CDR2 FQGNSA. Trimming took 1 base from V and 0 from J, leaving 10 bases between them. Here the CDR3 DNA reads TGTGCCAGCAGCTTAGATTGGACGACCTCCTACGAGCAGTACTTC. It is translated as CASSLDWTTSYEQYF.

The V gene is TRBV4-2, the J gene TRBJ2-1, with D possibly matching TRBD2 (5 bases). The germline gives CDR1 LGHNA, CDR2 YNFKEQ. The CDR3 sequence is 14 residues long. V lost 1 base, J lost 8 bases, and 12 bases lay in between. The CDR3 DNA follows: TGTGCCAGCAGCCAAGTGTCCGGAGGTGATGAGCAGTTCTTC. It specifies CASSQVSGGDEQFF.

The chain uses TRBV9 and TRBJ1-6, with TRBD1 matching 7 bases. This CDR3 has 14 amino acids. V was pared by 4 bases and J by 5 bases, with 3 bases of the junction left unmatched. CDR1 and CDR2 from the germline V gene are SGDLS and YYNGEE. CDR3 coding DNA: TGTGCCAGCAGCACGGGACAGCATAATTCACCCCTCCACTTT. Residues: CASSTGQHNSPLHF.

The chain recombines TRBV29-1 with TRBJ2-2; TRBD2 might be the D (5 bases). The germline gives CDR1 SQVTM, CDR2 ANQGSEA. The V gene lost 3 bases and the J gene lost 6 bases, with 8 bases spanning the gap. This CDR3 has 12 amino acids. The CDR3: CSVDGVPGELFF. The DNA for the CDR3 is TGCAGCGTTGACGGGGTCCCCGGGGAGCTGTTTTTT.

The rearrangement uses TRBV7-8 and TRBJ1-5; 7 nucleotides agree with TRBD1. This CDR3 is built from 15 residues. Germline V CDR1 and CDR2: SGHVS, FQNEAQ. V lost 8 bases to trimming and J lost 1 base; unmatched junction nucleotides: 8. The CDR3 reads CASLDPGQSNQPQHF. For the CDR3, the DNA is TGTGCCAGCTTAGACCCGGGACAGAGCAATCAGCCCCAGCATTTT.

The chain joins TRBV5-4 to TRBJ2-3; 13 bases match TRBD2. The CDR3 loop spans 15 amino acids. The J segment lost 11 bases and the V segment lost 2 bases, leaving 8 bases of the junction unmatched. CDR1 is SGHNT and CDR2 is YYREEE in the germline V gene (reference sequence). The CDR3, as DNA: TGTGCCAGCAGCTTTATAGGACTAGCGGGAGCAGGGCAGTATTTT. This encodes CASSFIGLAGAGQYF. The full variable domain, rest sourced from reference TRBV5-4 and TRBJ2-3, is ETGVTQSPTHLIKTRGQQVTLRCSSQSGHNTVSWYQQALGQGPQFIFQYYREEENGRGNFPPRFSGLQFPNYSSELNVNALELDDSALYLCASSFIGLAGAGQYFGPGTRLTVL.

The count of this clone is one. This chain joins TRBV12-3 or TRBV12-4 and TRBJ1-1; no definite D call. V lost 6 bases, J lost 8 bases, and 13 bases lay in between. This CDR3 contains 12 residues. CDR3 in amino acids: CASRKLGVEAFF. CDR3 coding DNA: TGTGCCAGCAGGAAGCTCGGGGTCGAAGCTTTCTTT.

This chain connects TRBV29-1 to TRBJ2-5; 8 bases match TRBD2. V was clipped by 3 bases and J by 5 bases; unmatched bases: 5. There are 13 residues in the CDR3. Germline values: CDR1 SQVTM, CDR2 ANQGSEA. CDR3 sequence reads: CSVDGLAGETQYF. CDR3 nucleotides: TGCAGCGTTGATGGGCTAGCGGGCGAGACCCAGTACTTC.

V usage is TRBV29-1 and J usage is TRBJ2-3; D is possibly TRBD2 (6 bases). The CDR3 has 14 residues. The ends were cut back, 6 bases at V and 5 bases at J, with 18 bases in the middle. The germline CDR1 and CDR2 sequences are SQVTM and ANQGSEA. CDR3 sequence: CSVAPPGLKDTQYF. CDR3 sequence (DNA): TGCAGCGTCGCTCCTCCGGGACTCAAAGATACGCAGTATTTT.

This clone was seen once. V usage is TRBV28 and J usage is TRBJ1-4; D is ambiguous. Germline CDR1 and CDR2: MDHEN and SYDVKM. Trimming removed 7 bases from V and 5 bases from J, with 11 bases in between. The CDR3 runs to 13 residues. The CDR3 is CASKGAQNEKLFF. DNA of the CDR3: TGTGCCAGCAAAGGAGCCCAGAATGAAAAACTGTTTTTT.

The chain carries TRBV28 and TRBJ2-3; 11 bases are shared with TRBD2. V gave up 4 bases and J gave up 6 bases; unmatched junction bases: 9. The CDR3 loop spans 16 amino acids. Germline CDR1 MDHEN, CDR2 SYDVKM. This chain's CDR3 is CASSSVLAGDLDTQYF. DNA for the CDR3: TGTGCCAGCAGTTCCGTACTAGCGGGAGATCTGGATACGCAGTATTTT.

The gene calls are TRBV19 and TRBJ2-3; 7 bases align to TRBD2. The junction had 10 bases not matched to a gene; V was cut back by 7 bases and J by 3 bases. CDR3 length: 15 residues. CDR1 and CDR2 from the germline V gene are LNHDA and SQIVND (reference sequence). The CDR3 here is CASKVRGSLTDTQYF. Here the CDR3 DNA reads TGTGCCAGTAAGGTTCGCGGGAGTTTGACAGATACGCAGTATTTT.